A selection of T cell receptor beta chains follows, all from one sample in a study of identical twins. TCRdb reprocessed the 5' RACE reads via MiXCR and lists one record per CDR3 protein. The table has about 890,000 distinct CDR3 sequences, about 12% seen once. The data also belong to a second study, concerning yellow fever vaccine responses in identical twins.

Sequencing used PBMCs. These receptors all stem from a woman aged 18-29 years in good health. Both conserved end residues are part of each CDR3. The order of the fields is V gene, clone size, J gene, CDR3 length, D gene, CDR3 DNA, CDR3 protein. D genes are given only for firm matches. Clone size, where shown, is once, few, many, or a class for clones that have expanded.

v_gene: TRBV20-1
abundance: few
j_gene: TRBJ2-5
len: 17
d_gene: TRBD2
CDR3nt: TGCAGTGCTAGAGTTCTAGCGGGAGGTTTTTGGTCGGAGACCCAGTACTTC
CDR3aa: CSARVLAGGFWSETQYF

v_gene: TRBV11-2
abundance: few
j_gene: TRBJ2-2
len: 16
d_gene: TRBD1
CDR3nt: TGTGCCAGCAGCCGCCTCTTGGGACAGGGTACCGGGGAGCTGTTTTTT
CDR3aa: CASSRLLGQGTGELFF

v_gene: TRBV12-5
abundance: .
j_gene: TRBJ2-1
len: 14
d_gene: .
CDR3nt: TGTGCTAGTGGTTGGGACAGCGGGAGTAATGAGCAGTTCTTC
CDR3aa: CASGWDSGSNEQFF

v_gene: TRBV20-1
abundance: many
j_gene: TRBJ2-7
len: 14
d_gene: TRBD2
CDR3nt: TGCAGTGCTGGGAGACTAGCGGGCCCCTACGAGCAGTACTTC
CDR3aa: CSAGRLAGPYEQYF

v_gene: TRBV7-8
abundance: many
j_gene: TRBJ2-1
len: 12
d_gene: TRBD1
CDR3nt: TGTGCCAGCAGCTTCGGGACAGGCGAGCAGTTCTTC
CDR3aa: CASSFGTGEQFF

v_gene: TRBV27
abundance: .
j_gene: TRBJ2-7
len: 13
d_gene: .
CDR3nt: TGTGCCACAGCCCTCATATTAGGCGACGAGCAGTACTTC
CDR3aa: CATALILGDEQYF

v_gene: TRBV3-1
abundance: few
j_gene: TRBJ1-5
len: 14
d_gene: .
CDR3nt: TGTGCCAGCGGGGTCGGGGTGAGCAATCAGCCCCAGCATTTT
CDR3aa: CASGVGVSNQPQHF

v_gene: TRBV27
abundance: .
j_gene: TRBJ2-1
len: 16
d_gene: TRBD1
CDR3nt: TGTGCCAGCACCCGGGGGGACAGGGGACCAACGGGTGAGCAGTTCTTC
CDR3aa: CASTRGDRGPTGEQFF

v_gene: TRBV5-1
abundance: many
j_gene: TRBJ2-2
len: 16
d_gene: .
CDR3nt: TGCGCCAGCAGCTTGTGGGGAGAAGCGAACACCGGGGAGCTGTTTTTT
CDR3aa: CASSLWGEANTGELFF

v_gene: TRBV12-3/TRBV12-4
abundance: .
j_gene: TRBJ1-1
len: 14
d_gene: .
CDR3nt: TGTGCCAGCACAAACAAGGGGATGAACACTGAAGCTTTCTTT
CDR3aa: CASTNKGMNTEAFF

v_gene: TRBV14
abundance: .
j_gene: TRBJ1-6
len: 15
d_gene: .
CDR3nt: TGTGCCAGCAGCCAATTTACCCCCCTTAATTCACCCCTCCACTTT
CDR3aa: CASSQFTPLNSPLHF

v_gene: TRBV12-5
abundance: .
j_gene: TRBJ1-5
len: 16
d_gene: .
CDR3nt: TGTGCTAGTGGTTTGGTTCCCCGGGACACGAGTCAGCCCCAGCATTTT
CDR3aa: CASGLVPRDTSQPQHF

v_gene: TRBV20-1
abundance: few
j_gene: TRBJ1-2
len: 11
d_gene: .
CDR3nt: TGCAGTGCCGGTGGGCCGGGTGGCTACACCTTC
CDR3aa: CSAGGPGGYTF

v_gene: TRBV20-1
abundance: .
j_gene: TRBJ2-3
len: 13
d_gene: TRBD2
CDR3nt: TGCAGTGCTAGGTCTAGCGGGACGGATACGCAGTATTTT
CDR3aa: CSARSSGTDTQYF

v_gene: TRBV3-1
abundance: .
j_gene: TRBJ1-4
len: 15
d_gene: TRBD1
CDR3nt: TGTGCCAGCAGCCATGTGGGACAGGGTAATGAAAAACTGTTTTTT
CDR3aa: CASSHVGQGNEKLFF

v_gene: TRBV20-1
abundance: .
j_gene: TRBJ2-3
len: 15
d_gene: TRBD2
CDR3nt: TGCAGTGCCTCGACTAGCGGGAGTACAAGAGATACGCAGTATTTT
CDR3aa: CSASTSGSTRDTQYF

v_gene: TRBV24-1
abundance: many
j_gene: TRBJ2-1
len: 11
d_gene: .
CDR3nt: TGTGCCACCAGTGATCTCAGGGAGCAGTTCTTC
CDR3aa: CATSDLREQFF

v_gene: TRBV12-3/TRBV12-4
abundance: .
j_gene: TRBJ2-1
len: 18
d_gene: TRBD2
CDR3nt: TGTGCCAGCAGTTCCAGGACTAGCGGGTTGGATCTCTACAATGAGCAGTTCTTC
CDR3aa: CASSSRTSGLDLYNEQFF

v_gene: TRBV7-9
abundance: .
j_gene: TRBJ2-1
len: 15
d_gene: TRBD1
CDR3nt: TGTGCCAGCAGCTCCGGGACAGGGCCCTGGAATGAGCAGTTCTTC
CDR3aa: CASSSGTGPWNEQFF